The 27 T cell receptor beta chains listed next were all sequenced from one sample in a study of cytomegalovirus exposure and HLA in healthy donors. The study ran its PCR with 60 Vbeta and 13 Jbeta primers. Libraries were prepared by immunoSEQ multiplex PCR; TCRdb keeps only in-frame clonotypes and omits some of them. The sample holds 150,000 or so clones, approximately 80% seen once. Sequenced material: PBMCs. These receptor sequences come from a male donor in good health and CMV-seropositive.

This sequence joins TRBV9 and TRBJ2-6; possibly TRBD1 for D (5 bases). V lost 0 bases and J 0 bases, leaving 19 bases between the germline ends. CDR1 and CDR2 (germline): SGDLS, YYNGEE. The CDR3 extends over 20 amino acids. In DNA form, the CDR3 reads TGTGCCAGCAGCGTAGTATCCGGGCAGGGCACCCCCTCTGGGGCCAACGTCCTGACTTTC. The encoded protein is CASSVVSGQGTPSGANVLTF.

The J gene is TRBJ2-5, the V gene TRBV11-2; perhaps TRBD1 as D (6 bases). The ends were cut back, 5 bases at V and 5 bases at J, with 12 bases in the middle. The CDR3 has 13 amino acids. Germline lookup yields CDR1 SGHAT and CDR2 FQNNGV. The CDR3 protein is CASSLRQVETQYF. CDR3 DNA: TGTGCCAGCAGCCTCAGACAGGTTGAGACCCAGTACTTC.

The genes are TRBV9 and TRBJ1-6, with 7 nucleotides matching TRBD1. The germline V gene has CDR1 SGDLS and CDR2 YYNGEE. This CDR3 comprises 15 residues. The trim removed 4 bases at V and 8 bases at J, leaving 9 bases unmatched. DNA for the CDR3: TGTGCCAGCAGCCTCCGTGTCACAGGGGATTCACCCCTCCACTTT. This codes for CASSLRVTGDSPLHF.

The chain employs TRBV9 and TRBJ2-2, with 7 bases matching TRBD2. The length of the CDR3 is 16 residues. J gave up 4 bases and V 4 bases, and 10 bases lay outside the gene matches. Germline CDR1 reads SGDLS; CDR2 reads YYNGEE. CDR3 nucleotides: TGTGCCAGCAGCCCGGCTGCGGGAGCCACCACCGGGGAGCTGTTTTTT. It codes for CASSPAAGATTGELFF.

With respect to this clone: Mismatch with germline at one junction end may stem from a read error. The genes are TRBV7-9 and TRBJ1-1; no definite D call. Germline-derived CDR1 and CDR2 are SEHNR and FQNEAQ (reference sequence). There are 15 residues in the CDR3. The CDR3 coding sequence is TGTTCCAGCAGACATACGGTCGGGGTCTTCACTGAAGCTTTCTTT. It yields the protein CSSRHTVGVFTEAFF.

The chain uses TRBV5-6 and TRBJ1-4, with TRBD1 identical over 8 bases. Per the germline V gene, CDR1 is SGHDT and CDR2 is YYEEEE. This CDR3 spans 16 amino acids. V dropped 3 bases and J dropped 3; count of bases not matched to a gene: 7. The CDR3 nucleotides are TGTGCCAGCAGCTCAACAGGGGGAACGGCTAATGAAAAACTGTTTTTT. It codes for CASSSTGGTANEKLFF.

The rearrangement links TRBV15 to TRBJ1-5; TRBD1 agrees at 8 bases. Trimming removed 3 bases from V and 5 bases from J; junction bases left unmatched: 6. The CDR3 is 15 residues long. Looked up from germline, CDR1 is LNHNV and CDR2 is YYDKDF (reference sequence). The CDR3 sequence is CATSRAGGLDQPQHF. The CDR3 nucleotides read TGTGCCACCAGCAGGGCAGGGGGCCTCGATCAGCCCCAGCATTTT.

V and J are TRBV6-6 and TRBJ2-5; 10 nucleotides align to TRBD1. The length of the CDR3 is 14 residues. CDR1 is MNHNY, CDR2 SVGAGI, per germline (reference sequence). V lost 3 bases, J lost 5 bases, and 3 bases stayed unmatched. CDR3 coding DNA: TGTGCCAGCAGTTATGGACAGGGGGGGGAGACCCAGTACTTC. Its translation: CASSYGQGGETQYF.

This clone was detected only a few times. The chain links TRBV7-6 to TRBJ2-7; tentative D call: TRBD2 (7 bases). Germline values: CDR1 SGHVS, CDR2 FNYEAQ. This CDR3 contains 17 residues. Deletions cut 1 base from V and 7 bases from J, with 23 bases between. The CDR3 spells CASSLEGGGGGGGEQYF. For the CDR3, the DNA is TGTGCCAGCAGCTTAGAGGGAGGGGGTGGAGGCGGCGGAGAGCAGTACTTC.

V gene TRBV11-2 combines with J gene TRBJ2-1; D is ambiguous. CDR3 length: 12 amino acids. Germline assignment: CDR1 SGHAT and CDR2 FQNNGV. V lost 7 bases to trimming and J lost 7 bases, with 11 bases between them. The CDR3 nucleotides read TGTGCCAGCACCCTTTCCGGGAATGAGCAGTTCTTC. Translating it yields CASTLSGNEQFF. Together with reference TRBV11-2 and TRBJ2-1, the CDR3 gives the full variable domain: EAGVAQSPRYKIIEKRQSVAFWCNPISGHATLYWYQQILGQGPKLLIQFQNNGVVDDSQLPKDRFSAERLKGVDSTLKIQPAKLEDSAVYLCASTLSGNEQFFGPGTRLTVL.

This clone was counted once. V is TRBV6-5 and J is TRBJ2-7; D is perhaps TRBD1 (5 bases). V shed 6 bases and J shed 0 bases, with 15 bases lying between them. The germline CDR1 and CDR2 sequences are MNHEY and SVGAGI. CDR3 length equals 15 residues. DNA of the CDR3: TGTGCCAGCAGCCTAGGGGTCCTTGTCTCCTACGAGCAGTACTTC. Protein product: CASSLGVLVSYEQYF.

In this sample, this clone turned up once. V is TRBV30 and J is TRBJ2-3; weak D call: TRBD2 (7 bases). Per germline, CDR1 GTSNPN and CDR2 SVGIG (reference sequence). V was shortened by 1 base and J by 8 bases, with 16 bases between the two germline ends. The CDR3 is made up of 14 amino acids. The CDR3 loop is CAWSGWGGATTQYF. CDR3 in DNA: TGTGCCTGGAGTGGTTGGGGGGGCGCAACTACGCAGTATTTT. The whole variable domain, filled in from reference TRBV30 and TRBJ2-3, reads SQTIHQWPATLVQPVGSPLSLECTVEGTSNPNLYWYRQAAGRGLQLLFYSVGIGQISSEVPQNLSASRPQDRQFILSSKKLLLSDSGFYLCAWSGWGGATTQYFGPGTRLTVL.

This clone was recorded only once. The V and J genes are TRBV27 and TRBJ2-3, with D perhaps TRBD2 (6 bases). CDR3 length: 18 amino acids. The germline V gene has CDR1 MNHEY and CDR2 SMNVEV (reference sequence). V lost 1 base and J lost 9, with 26 bases in between. For the CDR3, the DNA is TGTGCCAGCAGTTTATTCCTCTCACCGGGGGAAGACCACGGAACGCAGTATTTT. This sequence encodes CASSLFLSPGEDHGTQYF.

In regard to this clone: Other DNA sequences in the same sample also yield this CDR3. The chain employs TRBV4-1 and TRBJ2-4; 8 bases fit TRBD1. This CDR3 has 14 amino acids. The junction had 6 bases not matched to a gene; V was cut back by 3 bases and J by 8 bases. Germline CDR1 reads MGHRA; CDR2 reads YSYEKL. DNA of the CDR3: TGCGCCAGCAGCCAGGGACAGGTTATCGACATTCAGTACTTC. Translating it yields CASSQGQVIDIQYF.

The V and J genes are TRBV19 and TRBJ1-2; TRBD1 matches at 8 bases. Unmatched junction bases numbered 3, after V lost 1 base and J lost 8 bases. This CDR3 has 13 residues. Germline loops: CDR1 LNHDA, CDR2 SQIVND (reference sequence). CDR3: CASSIGTGYGYTF. CDR3 DNA: TGTGCCAGTAGTATAGGGACAGGGTACGGCTACACCTTC. Combining the CDR3 with reference TRBV19 and TRBJ1-2 gives the whole variable domain DGGITQSPKYLFRKEGQNVTLSCEQNLNHDAMYWYRQDPGQGLRLIYYSQIVNDFQKGDIAEGYSVSREKKESFPLTVTSAQKNPTAFYLCASSIGTGYGYTFGSGTRLTVV.

Only a few counts were recorded for this clone. The rearrangement joins TRBV4-3 to TRBJ2-5; 9 bases line up with TRBD2. The J call is doubtful: the DNA matches TRBJ2-7 better. Looked up from germline, CDR1 is LGHNA and CDR2 is YSLEER. The CDR3 runs 13 residues. DNA of the CDR3: TGCGCCAGCTCGCGGGGGGGTTCCTACGAGCAGTACTTC. This gives the protein CASSRGGSYEQYF.

V usage is TRBV10-3 and J usage is TRBJ2-2; D perhaps matches TRBD2 (7 bases). This CDR3 has 15 residues. V lost 4 bases, J lost 4 bases, and 13 bases lay in between. Looked up from germline, CDR1 is ENHRY and CDR2 is SYGVKD. The CDR3 coding sequence is TGTGCCATCAGTGGCGGGGGCCTGGGCACCGGGGAGCTGTTTTTT. This codes for CAISGGGLGTGELFF.

This clone was found a few times. This sequence joins TRBV19 and TRBJ2-5; D is uncertain. The germline CDR1 and CDR2 sequences are LNHDA and SQIVND (reference sequence). The CDR3 contains 14 residues. Trimming left V 0 bases short and J 5 bases short, with 10 bases between. CDR3 sequence reads: CASSIDMNWETQYF. CDR3 DNA: TGTGCCAGTAGTATAGATATGAACTGGGAGACCCAGTACTTC.

This chain links TRBV7-9 with TRBJ2-7; 7 bases fit TRBD1. Germline V gives CDR1 SEHNR, CDR2 FQNEAQ (reference sequence). The junction had 10 bases not matched to a gene; V was cut back by 5 bases and J by 6 bases. The CDR3 is 14 amino acids. DNA of the CDR3: TGTGCCAGCAGCGCGCCTTATACAGGGGTCGAGCAGTACTTC. This translates into CASSAPYTGVEQYF.

The CDR3 spells CASSFGTSGFTDTQYF. For the CDR3, the DNA is TGCGCCAGCAGCTTTGGGACTAGCGGTTTCACAGATACGCAGTATTTT. The chain has TRBV5-1 and TRBJ2-3; 11 bases are shared with TRBD2. Germline CDR1 and CDR2: SGHRS and YFSETQ. The CDR3 length is 16 residues. V lost 2 bases and J lost 2; bases outside the gene matches: 4.

This rearrangement joins TRBV6-6 to TRBJ2-1; 13 nucleotides line up with TRBD2. Unmatched junction bases numbered 5, after V lost 11 bases and J lost 7 bases. CDR1 is MNHNY, CDR2 SVGAGI, per germline (reference sequence). CDR3 length: 13 amino acids. Here the CDR3 DNA reads TGTGCCTCCCGGACTAGCGGGAGTAATGAGCAGTTCTTC. Its translation is CASRTSGSNEQFF.

This chain joins TRBV10-3 and TRBJ2-7, with TRBD2 matching 10 bases. Germline V gene data show CDR1 as ENHRY and CDR2 as SYGVKD. The CDR3 is 16 amino acids. J was trimmed by 1 base and V by 7 bases; bases with no gene match: 10. The CDR3 loop reads CAITETGTSASYEQYF. In DNA, the CDR3 is TGTGCCATCACCGAGACCGGGACTAGCGCTTCCTACGAGCAGTACTTC.

The chain joins TRBV7-2 to TRBJ1-5; the D gene is possibly TRBD1 (6 bases). Trimming took off 1 base at V and 5 bases at J, with 12 bases between the two ends. In germline, CDR1 is SGHTA, CDR2 FQGNSA. CDR3 length: 15 amino acids. The CDR3 DNA reads as TGTGCCAGCAGCTTAGTCGGATCAGGGGATCAGCCCCAGCATTTT. Its translation is CASSLVGSGDQPQHF.

The chain couples TRBV28 to TRBJ2-7, with TRBD1 as a possible D gene (6 bases). Germline CDR1 and CDR2: MDHEN and SYDVKM. CDR3 size: 15 residues. V lost 5 bases and J lost 4, with 18 bases in between. The CDR3 DNA follows: TGTGCCAGCAGTACCCCAGCGACAGGCCTTTACGAGCAGTACTTC. Protein sequence: CASSTPATGLYEQYF. The whole variable domain, remainder taken from reference TRBV28 and TRBJ2-7, is DVKVTQSSRYLVKRTGEKVFLECVQDMDHENMFWYRQDPGLGLRLIYFSYDVKMKEKGDIPEGYSVSREKKERFSLILESASTNQTSMYLCASSTPATGLYEQYFGPGTRLTVT.

J is TRBJ1-4 and V is TRBV7-3, with D hard to call. V gave up 0 bases and J gave up 7 bases, with 12 bases separating them. CDR3 length equals 15 residues. CDR1 and CDR2 from the germline V gene are SGHTA and FQGTGA. The CDR3: CASSLTAGGSEKLFF. CDR3 nucleotides: TGTGCCAGCAGCTTAACAGCTGGCGGTTCTGAAAAACTGTTTTTT.

Comment on this clone: Its ends do not fully match the called genes, so a read error is possible. The rearrangement uses TRBV7-7 and TRBJ2-7, with 8 bases aligning to TRBD1. The CDR3 is 14 residues long. The germline gives CDR1 SSHAT, CDR2 FNYEAQ (reference sequence). This chain's CDR3 is CASSLGTGSYEQYF. CDR3 sequence (DNA): TGTGCTAGCAGCTTGGGGACAGGCTCCTACGAGCAGTACTTC.

This rearrangement joins TRBV7-9 to TRBJ1-5; the D gene is possibly TRBD1 (6 bases). V shed 1 base and J shed 2 bases, with 12 bases lying between them. The CDR3 spans 16 residues. Germline assignment: CDR1 SEHNR and CDR2 FQNEAQ (reference sequence). CDR3 sequence reads: CASSLVSGGGNQPQHF. The CDR3 nucleotides read TGTGCCAGCAGCTTAGTTTCTGGGGGCGGCAATCAGCCCCAGCATTTT.